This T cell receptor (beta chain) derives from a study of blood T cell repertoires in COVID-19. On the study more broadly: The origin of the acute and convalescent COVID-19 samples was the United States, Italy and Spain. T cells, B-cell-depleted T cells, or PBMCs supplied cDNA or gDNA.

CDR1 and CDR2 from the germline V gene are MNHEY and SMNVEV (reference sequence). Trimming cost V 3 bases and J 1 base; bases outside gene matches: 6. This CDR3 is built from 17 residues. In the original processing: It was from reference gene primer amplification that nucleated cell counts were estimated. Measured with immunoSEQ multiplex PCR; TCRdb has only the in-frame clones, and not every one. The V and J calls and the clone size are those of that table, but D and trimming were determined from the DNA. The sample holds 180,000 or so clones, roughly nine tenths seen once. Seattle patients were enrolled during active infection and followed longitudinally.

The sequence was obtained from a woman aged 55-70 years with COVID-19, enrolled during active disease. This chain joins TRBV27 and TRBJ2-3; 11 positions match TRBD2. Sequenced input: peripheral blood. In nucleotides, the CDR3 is TGTGCCAGCAGTTTTTATAGCGGGAGGGGTGGCACAGATACGCAGTATTTT. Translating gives CASSFYSGRGGTDTQYF.